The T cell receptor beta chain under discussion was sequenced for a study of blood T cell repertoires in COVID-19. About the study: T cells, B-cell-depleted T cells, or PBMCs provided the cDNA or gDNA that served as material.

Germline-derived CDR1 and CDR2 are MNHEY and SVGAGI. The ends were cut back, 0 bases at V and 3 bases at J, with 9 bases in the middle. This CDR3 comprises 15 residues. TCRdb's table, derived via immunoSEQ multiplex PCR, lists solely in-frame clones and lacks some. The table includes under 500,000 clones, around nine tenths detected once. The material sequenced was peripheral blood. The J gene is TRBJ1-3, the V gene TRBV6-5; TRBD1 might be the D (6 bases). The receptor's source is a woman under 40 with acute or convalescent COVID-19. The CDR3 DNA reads TGTGCCAGCAGTTACTCATCAGGGGTTGGAAACACCATATATTTT. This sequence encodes CASSYSSGVGNTIYF.